These 21 T cell receptor beta chains were all obtained from the same sample, sequenced in a study of shared T cell receptors in the human thymus. Assay: immunoSEQ multiplex PCR; the TCRdb copy retains only in-frame clones and omits some. The data contain approximately 490,000 clones, around 78% of them singletons. In addition, the sample was reused for a study of human thymus T cells.

The sample comprised thymocytes. These receptors came from a boy in the first two years of life with a congenital heart defect.

The genes are TRBV28 and TRBJ1-5; maybe TRBD1 (5 bases). The ends were cut back, 7 bases at V and 9 bases at J, with 16 bases in the middle. The germline CDR1 and CDR2 sequences are MDHEN and SYDVKM. The CDR3 contains 13 residues. The CDR3 nucleotides are TGTGCCAGCATTGACAGAGATAGAAGGCCCCAGCATTTT. It is translated as CASIDRDRRPQHF.

The chain links TRBV25-1 to TRBJ2-5; 14 nucleotides align to TRBD2. CDR1 and CDR2 (germline): MGHDK, SYGVNS. V lost 8 bases, J lost 3 bases, and 14 bases stayed unmatched. This CDR3 has 18 amino acids. The chain's CDR3 is CASPRGTSGSPMEETQYF. The CDR3 nucleotides are TGTGCCAGCCCAAGAGGGACTAGCGGGAGCCCCATGGAAGAGACCCAGTACTTC.

The V and J genes are TRBV12-1 and TRBJ2-7; TRBD2 is the table's D call and was not checked against the DNA. TRBV12-1 is an annotated pseudogene. The CDR3 totals 15 residues. CDR3 protein: CASSAGLAGCYEQYF. In DNA form, the CDR3 reads TGTGCCAGCAGCGCCGGACTAGCGGGTTGCTACGAGCAGTACTTC.

CDR3 in DNA: TGTGCCAGCAGCAACAATTTGCGGCAGCCCCAAGAGCAGTTCTTC. It is translated as CASSNNLRQPQEQFF. V is TRBV7-3 and J is TRBJ2-1; D is uncertain. V lost 5 bases, J lost 10 bases, and 21 bases lay in between. This CDR3 comprises 15 residues. Germline values: CDR1 SGHTA, CDR2 FQGTGA.

This rearrangement joins TRBV27 to TRBJ2-7; 7 nucleotides line up with TRBD1. Trimming took 4 bases from V and 2 from J; bases not matched to a gene: 2. The length of the CDR3 is 13 residues. CDR1 and CDR2 (germline): MNHEY, SMNVEV (reference sequence). DNA of the CDR3: TGTGCCAGCAGTTACGGGACAGCCTACGAGCAGTACTTC. Amino acid sequence: CASSYGTAYEQYF.

The chain has TRBV25-1 and TRBJ2-2; 7 bases align to TRBD1. The CDR3 has 14 residues. V shed 3 bases, J shed 5 bases, and the junction held 3 bases outside the gene matches. Germline CDR1 MGHDK, CDR2 SYGVNS. This chain's CDR3 is CASSEVQGTGELFF. For the CDR3, the DNA is TGTGCCAGCAGTGAGGTACAGGGGACCGGGGAGCTGTTTTTT.

The CDR3 region has the DNA TGTGCCTGGAGTGTAGGAGGAATCGACACTGAAGCTTTCTTT. This translates into CAWSVGGIDTEAFF. The chain employs TRBV30 and TRBJ1-1; the D is unclear. The CDR3 extends over 14 amino acids. V lost 0 bases and J lost 3, with 11 bases in between. Germline V gene data show CDR1 as GTSNPN and CDR2 as SVGIG (reference sequence). The full variable domain, in which reference TRBV30 and TRBJ1-1 provide the parts outside the CDR3, is SQTIHQWPATLVQPVGSPLSLECTVEGTSNPNLYWYRQAAGRGLQLLFYSVGIGQISSEVPQNLSASRPQDRQFILSSKKLLLSDSGFYLCAWSVGGIDTEAFFGQGTRLTVV.

The J gene is TRBJ1-1, the V gene TRBV6-5; D unclear. Germline V gives CDR1 MNHEY, CDR2 SVGAGI. Trimming removed 2 bases from V and 3 bases from J, with 7 bases in between. This CDR3 is 13 amino acids long. CDR3 DNA sequence: TGTGCCAGCAGTTACGCGAGGGACACTGAAGCTTTCTTT. This encodes CASSYARDTEAFF.

The V gene is TRBV27, the J gene TRBJ2-7; 8 bases agree with TRBD1. The germline V gene encodes CDR1 MNHEY and CDR2 SMNVEV (reference sequence). The CDR3 runs 14 residues. J lost 6 bases, V lost 2 bases, and 6 bases had no gene match. The CDR3, as DNA: TGTGCCAGCAGTTTAGGCAGGGGGCTAGGCGAGCAGTACTTC. It codes for CASSLGRGLGEQYF.

The chain uses TRBV29-1 and TRBJ1-2; possibly TRBD1 for D (5 bases). This CDR3 is built from 12 residues. V lost 5 bases and J 8 bases, leaving 15 bases between the germline ends. Germline CDR1 reads SQVTM; CDR2 reads ANQGSEA. CDR3 DNA sequence: TGCAGCGTTAAAGGCAGGGAGGACGGCTACACCTTC. Amino acids: CSVKGREDGYTF.

The rearrangement uses TRBV7-2 and TRBJ1-6, with TRBD1 matching over 10 bases. The CDR3 is made up of 15 amino acids. Germline loops: CDR1 SGHTA, CDR2 FQGNSA. After removal of 5 bases from V and 5 bases from J, the junction contained 3 bases not matched to a gene. This chain's CDR3 is CASSHGQGDNSPLHF. The CDR3, as DNA: TGTGCCAGCAGCCACGGACAGGGGGATAATTCACCCCTCCACTTT.

This chain links TRBV11-2 with TRBJ2-7; 7 nucleotides agree with TRBD2. The germline CDR1 and CDR2 sequences are SGHAT and FQNNGV. V shed 1 base, J shed 5 bases, and the junction held 14 bases outside the gene matches. CDR3 size: 17 residues. CDR3: CASSLVVCGGSIDEQYF. The CDR3 DNA sequence: TGTGCCAGCAGCTTAGTAGTATGTGGCGGGAGTATCGACGAGCAGTACTTC.

The chain is built from TRBV11-2 and TRBJ2-7; perhaps TRBD1 as D (5 bases). CDR3 size: 13 residues. CDR1 SGHAT and CDR2 FQNNGV come from the germline V gene. The ends were cut back, 2 bases at V and 2 bases at J, with 7 bases in the middle. CDR3 loop: CASSLKGAYEQYF. Here the CDR3 DNA reads TGTGCCAGCAGCTTAAAAGGGGCCTACGAGCAGTACTTC.

The J gene is TRBJ2-7, the V gene TRBV6-6, with a tentative D call TRBD2 (6 bases). Germline V gene data show CDR1 as MNHNY and CDR2 as SVGAGI (reference sequence). The CDR3 totals 14 residues. V was shortened by 6 bases and J by 2 bases, with 14 bases between the two germline ends. In DNA form, the CDR3 reads TGTGCCAGCAGCCTAAATAGGACTACCTACGAGCAGTACTTC. It encodes CASSLNRTTYEQYF.

This clone was observed a handful of times. The rearrangement uses TRBV11-2 and TRBJ2-7; the match to TRBD2 covers 14 bases. Germline CDR1 reads SGHAT; CDR2 reads FQNNGV. The V gene end was trimmed by 1 base and the J gene end by 0 bases; junction bases not matched to a gene: 8. The CDR3 runs to 19 residues. CDR3 nucleotides: TGTGCCAGCAGCTTAGTGTCGGGACTAGCGGGAGTCGGCTCCTACGAGCAGTACTTC. Translating gives CASSLVSGLAGVGSYEQYF.

The chain carries TRBV5-6 and TRBJ2-7; 11 bases line up with TRBD1. V was clipped by 4 bases and J by 6 bases; unmatched bases: 6. CDR1 and CDR2 from the germline V gene are SGHDT and YYEEEE. CDR3 length: 14 amino acids. CDR3 sequence (DNA): TGTGCCAGCAGCACGGGACAGGGGGGATCCGAGCAGTACTTC. Residues: CASSTGQGGSEQYF.

The rearrangement links TRBV28 to TRBJ1-4; TRBD1 might be the D (5 bases). The CDR3 runs 14 residues. The germline gives CDR1 MDHEN, CDR2 SYDVKM. Trimming took off 5 bases at V and 8 bases at J, with 15 bases between the two ends. The CDR3 is CASSPDSDSEKLFF. CDR3 DNA sequence: TGTGCCAGCAGTCCAGACAGCGACTCCGAAAAACTGTTTTTT.

The rearrangement joins TRBV7-8 to TRBJ2-1, with TRBD1 as a possible D gene (6 bases). The CDR3 sequence is 15 residues long. CDR1 and CDR2 (germline): SGHVS, FQNEAQ. V dropped 7 bases and J dropped 6 bases, with 19 bases sitting between them. The CDR3 here is CASTRPGTICNEQFF. CDR3 DNA: TGTGCCAGCACCCGTCCCGGGACAATATGCAATGAGCAGTTCTTC.

The V and J genes are TRBV5-8 and TRBJ1-2; 9 positions match TRBD1. V lost 5 bases, J lost 8 bases, and 7 bases stayed unmatched. Germline V gene lookup returns CDR1 SGHTS and CDR2 YDEGEE. The length of the CDR3 is 13 residues. CDR3 sequence: CASSITGGNGYTF. The DNA for the CDR3 is TGTGCCAGCAGTATAACAGGGGGCAACGGCTACACCTTC.

The chain links TRBV2 to TRBJ2-7, with 7 bases identical to TRBD1. Germline V gene lookup returns CDR1 SNHLY and CDR2 FYNNEI. This CDR3 is 16 amino acids long. With 6 bases clipped from V and 0 bases from J, the junction kept 11 bases outside the gene matches. CDR3 protein: CASRLETGSPSYEQYF. For the CDR3, the DNA is TGTGCCAGCAGACTAGAGACAGGGAGTCCCTCCTACGAGCAGTACTTC.

J is TRBJ2-1 and V is TRBV19, with D perhaps TRBD1 (6 bases). V lost 8 bases to trimming and J lost 6 bases, with 17 bases between them. This CDR3 has 14 amino acids. CDR1 and CDR2 (germline): LNHDA, SQIVND (reference sequence). The CDR3 loop reads CASLARGRINEQFF. The DNA of the CDR3 is TGTGCCAGTCTCGCCAGGGGAAGAATCAATGAGCAGTTCTTC.